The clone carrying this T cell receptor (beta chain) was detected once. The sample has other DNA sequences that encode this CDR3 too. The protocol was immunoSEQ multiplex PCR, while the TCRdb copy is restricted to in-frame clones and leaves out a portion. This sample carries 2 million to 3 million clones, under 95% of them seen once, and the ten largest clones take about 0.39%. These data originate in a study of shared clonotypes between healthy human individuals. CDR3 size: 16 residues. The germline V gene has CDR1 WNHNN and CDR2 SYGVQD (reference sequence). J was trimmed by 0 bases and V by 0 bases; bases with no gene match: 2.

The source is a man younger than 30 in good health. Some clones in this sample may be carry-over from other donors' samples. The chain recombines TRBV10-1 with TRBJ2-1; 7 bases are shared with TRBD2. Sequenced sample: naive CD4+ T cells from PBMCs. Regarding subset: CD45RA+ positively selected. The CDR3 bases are TGCGCCAGCAGTGAGTCAGCGGGGAGCTCCTACAATGAGCAGTTCTTC. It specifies CASSESAGSSYNEQFF.